This T cell receptor (beta chain) was recorded in a study of shared clonotypes between healthy human individuals. Findings of the study overall: Donor scarcity curtailed the genetic and exposure-history diversity represented herein.

Healthy and HIV-negative, the adult donors had no recent acute infections or vaccinations. This CDR3 is 13 amino acids long. V dropped 1 base and J dropped 9 bases, with 10 bases sitting between them. Germline assignment: CDR1 SGHVS and CDR2 FQNEAQ. At deep level, the assay was performed. Unsorted PBMC contributed approximately 270 ng DNA, about 30,000 T cell genomes, to each replicate PCR. This table comes from immunoSEQ multiplex PCR, and its TCRdb copy is limited to in-frame clones, with some not included. The table records around 500,000 clones, more than 75% of them present only once. Regarding this clone: Its antigen remains unknown.

The sample was PBMCs. The chain links TRBV7-8 to TRBJ2-1, with no clear D. The clonotype was recovered from a woman aged 40 to 50 in good health. Some clones in this sample may be carry-over from other donors' samples. The CDR3 DNA reads as TGTGCCAGCAGCTTAGTTAGCTCGGGTGAGCAGTTCTTC. Its translation: CASSLVSSGEQFF.